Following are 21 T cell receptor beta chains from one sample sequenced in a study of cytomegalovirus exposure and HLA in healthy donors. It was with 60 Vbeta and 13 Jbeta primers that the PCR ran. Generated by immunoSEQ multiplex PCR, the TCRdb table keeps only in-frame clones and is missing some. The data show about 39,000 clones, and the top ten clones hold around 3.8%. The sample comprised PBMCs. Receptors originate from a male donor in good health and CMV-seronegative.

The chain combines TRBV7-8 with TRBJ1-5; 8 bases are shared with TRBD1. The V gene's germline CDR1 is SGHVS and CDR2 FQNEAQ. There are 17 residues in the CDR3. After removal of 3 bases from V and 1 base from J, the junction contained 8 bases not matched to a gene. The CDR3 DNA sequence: TGTGCCAGCAGCTTGAAGCGGACAGGGCGCAGCAATCAGCCCCAGCATTTT. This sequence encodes CASSLKRTGRSNQPQHF.

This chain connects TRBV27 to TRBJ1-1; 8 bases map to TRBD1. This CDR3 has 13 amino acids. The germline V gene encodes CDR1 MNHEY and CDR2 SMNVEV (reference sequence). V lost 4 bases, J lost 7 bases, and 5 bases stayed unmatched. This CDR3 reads CASSSLDRVEAFF. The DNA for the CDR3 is TGTGCCAGCAGTTCCCTGGACAGGGTTGAAGCTTTCTTT.

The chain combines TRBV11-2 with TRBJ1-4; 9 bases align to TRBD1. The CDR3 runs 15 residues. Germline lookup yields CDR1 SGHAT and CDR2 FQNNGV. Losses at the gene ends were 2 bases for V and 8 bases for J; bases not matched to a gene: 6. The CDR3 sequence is CASSLLQGAEEKLFF. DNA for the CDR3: TGTGCCAGCAGCTTATTACAGGGGGCTGAGGAAAAACTGTTTTTT.

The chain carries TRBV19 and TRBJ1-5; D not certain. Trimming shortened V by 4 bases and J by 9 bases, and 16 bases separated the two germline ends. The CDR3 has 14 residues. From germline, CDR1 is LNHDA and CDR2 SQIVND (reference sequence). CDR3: CASSTGRETRPQHF. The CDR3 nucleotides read TGTGCCAGTAGTACCGGACGGGAAACGAGGCCCCAGCATTTT. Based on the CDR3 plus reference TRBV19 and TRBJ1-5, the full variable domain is DGGITQSPKYLFRKEGQNVTLSCEQNLNHDAMYWYRQDPGQGLRLIYYSQIVNDFQKGDIAEGYSVSREKKESFPLTVTSAQKNPTAFYLCASSTGRETRPQHFGDGTRLSIL.

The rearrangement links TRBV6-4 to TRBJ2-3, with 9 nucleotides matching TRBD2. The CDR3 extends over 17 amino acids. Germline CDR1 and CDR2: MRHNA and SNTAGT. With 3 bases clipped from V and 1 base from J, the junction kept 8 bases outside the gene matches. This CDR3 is CASSETIERGGTDTQYF. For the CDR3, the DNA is TGTGCCAGCAGTGAAACAATTGAGCGGGGGGGCACAGATACGCAGTATTTT.

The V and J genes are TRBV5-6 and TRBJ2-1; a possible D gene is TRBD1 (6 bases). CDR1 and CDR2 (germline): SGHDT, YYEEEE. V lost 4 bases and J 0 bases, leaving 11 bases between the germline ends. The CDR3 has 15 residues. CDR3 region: CASSTDRFSYNEQFF. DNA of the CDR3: TGTGCCAGCAGCACGGACAGATTCTCCTACAATGAGCAGTTCTTC.

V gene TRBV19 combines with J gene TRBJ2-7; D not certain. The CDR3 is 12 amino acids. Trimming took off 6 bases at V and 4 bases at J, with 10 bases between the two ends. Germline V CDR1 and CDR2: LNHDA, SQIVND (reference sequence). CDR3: CASSPSTYEQYF. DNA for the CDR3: TGTGCCAGTAGCCCTTCCACTTACGAGCAGTACTTC.

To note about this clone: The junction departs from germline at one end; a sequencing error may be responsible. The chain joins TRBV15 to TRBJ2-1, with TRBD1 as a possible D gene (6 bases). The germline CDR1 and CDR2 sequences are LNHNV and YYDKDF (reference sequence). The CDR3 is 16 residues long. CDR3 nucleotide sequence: TGTGCCACCAGCGGAGATAGAGGGCAGGGGCTGAATGAGCAGTTCTTC. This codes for CATSGDRGQGLNEQFF.

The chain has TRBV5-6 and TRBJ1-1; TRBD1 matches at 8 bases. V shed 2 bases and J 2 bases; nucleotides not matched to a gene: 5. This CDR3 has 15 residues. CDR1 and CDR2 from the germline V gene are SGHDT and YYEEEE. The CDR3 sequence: CASSFGRGLNTEAFF. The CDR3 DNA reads TGTGCCAGCAGCTTCGGCAGGGGGCTAAACACTGAAGCTTTCTTT.

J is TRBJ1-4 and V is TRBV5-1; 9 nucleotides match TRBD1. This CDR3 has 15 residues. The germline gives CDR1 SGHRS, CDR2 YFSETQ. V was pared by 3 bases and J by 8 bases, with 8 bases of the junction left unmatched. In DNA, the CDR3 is TGCGCCAGCAGCTCACAGGGGGCGATTCGGGAAAAACTGTTTTTT. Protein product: CASSSQGAIREKLFF.

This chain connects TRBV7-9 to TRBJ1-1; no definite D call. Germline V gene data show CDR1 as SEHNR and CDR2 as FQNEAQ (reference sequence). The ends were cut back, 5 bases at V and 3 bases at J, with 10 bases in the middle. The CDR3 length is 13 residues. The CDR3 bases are TGTGCCAGCAGCCTCGGGGTTGACACTGAAGCTTTCTTT. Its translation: CASSLGVDTEAFF.

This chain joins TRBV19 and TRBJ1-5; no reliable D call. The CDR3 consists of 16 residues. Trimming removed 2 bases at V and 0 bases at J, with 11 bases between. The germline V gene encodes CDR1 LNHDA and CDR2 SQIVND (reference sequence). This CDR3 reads CASSIRYSDSNQPQHF. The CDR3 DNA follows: TGTGCCAGTAGTATACGCTACTCCGATAGCAATCAGCCCCAGCATTTT. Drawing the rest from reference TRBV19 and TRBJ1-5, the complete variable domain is DGGITQSPKYLFRKEGQNVTLSCEQNLNHDAMYWYRQDPGQGLRLIYYSQIVNDFQKGDIAEGYSVSREKKESFPLTVTSAQKNPTAFYLCASSIRYSDSNQPQHFGDGTRLSIL.

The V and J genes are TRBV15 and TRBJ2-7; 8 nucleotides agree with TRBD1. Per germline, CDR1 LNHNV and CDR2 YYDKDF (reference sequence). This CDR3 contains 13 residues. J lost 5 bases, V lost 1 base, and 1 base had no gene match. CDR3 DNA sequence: TGTGCCACCAGCAGAGCACAGGGGGACGAGCAGTACTTC. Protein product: CATSRAQGDEQYF.

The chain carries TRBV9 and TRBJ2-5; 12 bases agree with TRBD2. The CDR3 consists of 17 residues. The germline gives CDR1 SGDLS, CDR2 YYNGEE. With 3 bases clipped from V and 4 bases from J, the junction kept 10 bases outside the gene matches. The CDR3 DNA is TGTGCCAGCAGCGACCCTCCTAGCGGGGGGGCTGGAGAGACCCAGTACTTC. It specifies CASSDPPSGGAGETQYF.

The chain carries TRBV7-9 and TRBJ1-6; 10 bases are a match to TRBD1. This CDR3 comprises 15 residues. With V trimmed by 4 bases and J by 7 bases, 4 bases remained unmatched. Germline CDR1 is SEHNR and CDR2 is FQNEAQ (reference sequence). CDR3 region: CASSSGQGSNSPLHF. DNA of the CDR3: TGTGCCAGCAGCTCGGGACAGGGGTCGAATTCACCCCTCCACTTT.

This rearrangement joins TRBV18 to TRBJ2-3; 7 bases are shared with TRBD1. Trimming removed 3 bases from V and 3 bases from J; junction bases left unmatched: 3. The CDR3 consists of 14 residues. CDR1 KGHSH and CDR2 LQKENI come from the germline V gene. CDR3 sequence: CASSPDRLTDTQYF. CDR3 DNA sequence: TGTGCCAGCTCACCGGACAGGTTAACAGATACGCAGTATTTT.

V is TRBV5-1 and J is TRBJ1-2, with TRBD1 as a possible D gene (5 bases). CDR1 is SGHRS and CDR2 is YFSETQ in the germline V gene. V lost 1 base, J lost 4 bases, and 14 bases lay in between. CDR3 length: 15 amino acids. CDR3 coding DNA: TGCGCCAGCAGCTTGTATCTACAGGAAGGCTATGGCTACACCTTC. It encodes CASSLYLQEGYGYTF. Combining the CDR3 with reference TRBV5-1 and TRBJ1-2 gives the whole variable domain KAGVTQTPRYLIKTRGQQVTLSCSPISGHRSVSWYQQTPGQGLQFLFEYFSETQRNKGNFPGRFSGRQFSNSRSEMNVSTLELGDSALYLCASSLYLQEGYGYTFGSGTRLTVV.

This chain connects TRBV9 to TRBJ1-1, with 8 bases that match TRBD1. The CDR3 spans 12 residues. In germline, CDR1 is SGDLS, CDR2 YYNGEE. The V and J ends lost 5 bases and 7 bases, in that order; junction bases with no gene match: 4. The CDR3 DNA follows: TGTGCCAGCAGGAAAACAGGGGGTGAAGCTTTCTTT. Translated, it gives CASRKTGGEAFF.

DNA of the CDR3: TGTGCCAGCAGCTTAGACAGGGATTCACCCCTCCACTTT. Translating it yields CASSLDRDSPLHF. This rearrangement joins TRBV6-1 to TRBJ1-6, with 7 bases identical to TRBD1. The CDR3 has 13 residues. Germline CDR1 is MNHNS and CDR2 is SASEGT. The junction had 4 bases not matched to a gene; V was cut back by 6 bases and J by 8 bases.

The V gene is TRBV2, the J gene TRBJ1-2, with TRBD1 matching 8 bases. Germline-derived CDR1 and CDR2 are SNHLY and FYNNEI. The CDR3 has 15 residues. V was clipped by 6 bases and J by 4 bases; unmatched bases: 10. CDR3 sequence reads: CASRAGQGWGYGYTF. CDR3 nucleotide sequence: TGTGCCAGCAGGGCCGGACAGGGTTGGGGCTATGGCTACACCTTC. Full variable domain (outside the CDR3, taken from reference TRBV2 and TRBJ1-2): EPEVTQTPSHQVTQMGQEVILRCVPISNHLYFYWYRQILGQKVEFLVSFYNNEISEKSEIFDDQFSVERPDGSNFTLKIRSTKLEDSAMYFCASRAGQGWGYGYTFGSGTRLTVV.

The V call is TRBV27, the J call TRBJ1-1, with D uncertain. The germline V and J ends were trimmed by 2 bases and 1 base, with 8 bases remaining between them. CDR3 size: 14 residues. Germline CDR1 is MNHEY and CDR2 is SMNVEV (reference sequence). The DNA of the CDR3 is TGTGCCAGCAGTTTAGGGCAGTGGAACACTGAAGCTTTCTTT. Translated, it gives CASSLGQWNTEAFF.